This TCR beta chain was obtained from a study of shared clonotypes between healthy human individuals. Study details: The people who gave samples were two women and three men aged 18 to 49. Each donor contributed plates that comprised three CD4 naive, three CD4 memory, two CD8 naive and one CD8 memory. Study-level results: Roughly 5.3% of naive CD4 clonotypes were common to several donors.

Using immunoSEQ multiplex PCR, the repertoire was profiled, and TCRdb retains in-frame clones only, with some absent. The repertoire holds around 330,000 clones, with about 74% as singletons. Germline V gene sequence: CDR1 LGHNA, CDR2 YSLEER. The V gene lost 3 bases and the J gene lost 3 bases, with 14 bases spanning the gap. This CDR3 is 16 amino acids long. Of note for this clone: The antigen is undetermined.

This TCR was sampled from a man aged 30 to 39 in good health. The specimen sequenced was memory CD4+ T cells sorted from blood. Sample subset: CD45RA-negative fraction. The chain joins TRBV4-3 to TRBJ2-2, with D possibly TRBD1 on 6 matching bases. The CDR3 nucleotides are TGCGCCAGCAGCCACTCCACAGGGAGCGACACCGGGGAGCTGTTTTTT. Translated, it gives CASSHSTGSDTGELFF.